This T cell receptor beta chain was documented in a study of OX40 agonist ivuxolimab in advanced cancers. The table came from immunoSEQ multiplex PCR; TCRdb's copy has only in-frame clones and leaves some out. The sample yields some 150,000 clones, 90% seen once. In germline, CDR1 is ENHRY, CDR2 SYGVKD. V lost 2 bases to trimming and J lost 8 bases; unmatched junction nucleotides: 5. The CDR3 length is 14 residues. The chain is built from TRBV10-3 and TRBJ1-2; 10 nucleotides agree with TRBD1. The receptor comes from an adult with an advanced solid tumor such as melanoma, head and neck, liver or kidney cancer. The sequenced sample was CD4+ or CD8+ T cells sorted from blood, obtained in a trial of the OX40 agonist ivuxolimab. Here the CDR3 reads CAISEGTGVSGYTF. As DNA, the CDR3 is TGTGCCATCAGTGAGGGGACAGGGGTTTCGGGCTACACCTTC.